Following are 21 T cell receptor beta chains from one sample sequenced in a study of shared clonotypes between healthy human individuals. Method: immunoSEQ multiplex PCR; TCRdb's copy keeps in-frame clones and lacks some. The sample lists 1,400,000 or so clones, 98% occurring once. Sequenced material: naive CD4+ T cells sorted from blood. As for subset: CD45RA+ positively selected. The receptors derive from a man aged 25 to 45 in good health.

The V gene is TRBV6-5, the J gene TRBJ2-1, with 8 bases aligning to TRBD1. Germline CDR1 MNHEY, CDR2 SVGAGI. After removal of 4 bases from V and 2 bases from J, the junction contained 7 bases not matched to a gene. This CDR3 comprises 16 residues. The CDR3 is CASSSLNRGAYNEQFF. For the CDR3, the DNA is TGTGCCAGCAGTTCATTAAACAGGGGGGCCTACAATGAGCAGTTCTTC.

V usage is TRBV28 and J usage is TRBJ2-5, with 8 bases that match TRBD1. The length of the CDR3 is 20 residues. Germline lookup yields CDR1 MDHEN and CDR2 SYDVKM. The CDR3 spells CARMGYCSRTGWGYQETQYF. CDR3 sequence (DNA): TGTGCTCGAATGGGGTACTGTAGTAGGACAGGGTGGGGGTACCAAGAGACCCAGTACTTC.

The chain recombines TRBV28 with TRBJ2-5; 7 bases fit TRBD2. CDR3 length: 15 residues. CDR1 MDHEN and CDR2 SYDVKM come from the germline V gene. The junction had 12 bases not matched to a gene; V was cut back by 7 bases and J by 4 bases. The DNA for the CDR3 is TGTGCCAGCACCAGCGGTCAGCCGGGAGGAGAGACCCAGTACTTC. It encodes CASTSGQPGGETQYF.

The chain links TRBV6-6 to TRBJ1-1; perhaps TRBD1 as D (5 bases). This CDR3 has 14 amino acids. The ends were cut back, 5 bases at V and 4 bases at J, with 14 bases in the middle. Germline V lookup: CDR1 MNHNY, CDR2 SVGAGI (reference sequence). In DNA form, the CDR3 reads TGTGCCAGCAGTGGACGACAGCGTGGCACTGAAGCTTTCTTT. This sequence encodes CASSGRQRGTEAFF.

This chain uses TRBV28 with TRBJ1-1; D uncertain. The ends were cut back, 7 bases at V and 7 bases at J, with 16 bases in the middle. In germline, CDR1 is MDHEN, CDR2 SYDVKM. The CDR3 is 13 residues long. The CDR3 DNA follows: TGTGCCAGCACTTTTATCCATAAGTATGAAGCTTTCTTT. Translated, it gives CASTFIHKYEAFF.

The chain carries TRBV29-1 and TRBJ2-3, with TRBD1 matching over 7 bases. In germline, CDR1 is SQVTM, CDR2 ANQGSEA. The CDR3 runs to 16 residues. Trimming took 5 bases from V and 4 from J; bases not matched to a gene: 15. CDR3: CSVRQGRGLDPDTQYF. In DNA, the CDR3 is TGCAGCGTTAGACAGGGCCGAGGCCTCGACCCAGATACGCAGTATTTT.

This chain connects TRBV25-1 to TRBJ2-1; no clear D gene. The CDR3 loop spans 11 amino acids. Germline V gives CDR1 MGHDK, CDR2 SYGVNS. V was trimmed by 6 bases and J by 6 bases, leaving 6 bases between them. The DNA of the CDR3 is TGTGCCAGCAGACGACTCAATGAGCAGTTCTTC. Translation gives CASRRLNEQFF.

Worth noting for this clone: At the DNA level, this CDR3 is encoded by other sequences in the same sample as well. This chain uses TRBV10-3 with TRBJ2-3; D call uncertain. This CDR3 comprises 11 residues. With 7 bases removed from V and 4 bases from J, the gap between germline ends came to 6 bases. Per germline, CDR1 ENHRY and CDR2 SYGVKD. The CDR3 region is CAIKRADTQYF. Here the CDR3 DNA reads TGTGCCATCAAAAGGGCAGATACGCAGTATTTT.

As DNA, the CDR3 is TGTGCCAGCAGCTCGTCGACGGCCAATCAGCCCCAGCATTTT. It codes for CASSSSTANQPQHF. The chain joins TRBV5-6 to TRBJ1-5; D call uncertain. Deletions cut 3 bases from V and 3 bases from J, with 10 bases between. The CDR3 consists of 14 residues. Germline CDR1 reads SGHDT; CDR2 reads YYEEEE.

In the case of this clone: The same CDR3 arises from other DNA sequences in this sample as well. This chain uses TRBV18 with TRBJ1-1, with 7 bases aligning to TRBD1. CDR1 and CDR2 (germline): KGHSH, LQKENI. CDR3 size: 15 residues. J was trimmed by 1 base and V by 0 bases; bases with no gene match: 2. CDR3 DNA sequence: TGTGCCAGCTCACCACCGGGGACAGCGAACACTGAAGCTTTCTTT. This encodes CASSPPGTANTEAFF.

The rearrangement uses TRBV5-1 and TRBJ2-5; D unresolved. CDR1 SGHRS and CDR2 YFSETQ come from the germline V gene. V lost 4 bases, J lost 3 bases, and 7 bases lay in between. The CDR3 has 12 amino acids. The CDR3 loop reads CASSQPKETQYF. The CDR3 DNA sequence: TGCGCCAGCAGCCAACCGAAAGAGACCCAGTACTTC.

The genes are TRBV7-2 and TRBJ2-7; 8 positions agree with TRBD2. The CDR3 is 15 residues long. V lost 5 bases to trimming and J lost 2 bases; unmatched junction nucleotides: 8. Germline CDR1 is SGHTA and CDR2 is FQGNSA. The CDR3 DNA reads as TGTGCCAGCAGCCTCCGGACTAGCCAGACCTACGAGCAGTACTTC. Translation gives CASSLRTSQTYEQYF.

Concerning this clone: Within the sample, other DNA sequences also encode this same CDR3. The chain joins TRBV28 to TRBJ1-2, with 7 bases that match TRBD1. V lost 5 bases to trimming and J lost 5 bases; unmatched junction nucleotides: 5. This CDR3 region has 13 residues. CDR1 is MDHEN and CDR2 is SYDVKM in the germline V gene. Written as DNA, the CDR3 is TGTGCCAGCAGTCTTACAGGGGTTTATGGCTACACCTTC. This encodes CASSLTGVYGYTF.

As to this clone: Relative to the germline gene, one junction end is altered; a read error may explain this. This chain connects TRBV4-3 to TRBJ2-1; no clear D. This CDR3 has 11 residues. In germline, CDR1 is LGHNA, CDR2 YSLEER. The CDR3 sequence: CASRQGFEQFF. The CDR3 nucleotides read TGCGCCAGCAGACAAGGGTTCGAGCAGTTCTTC.

This sequence joins TRBV7-9 and TRBJ2-7, with D hard to call. The V gene lost 0 bases and the J gene lost 2 bases, with 11 bases spanning the gap. Germline V gene data show CDR1 as SEHNR and CDR2 as FQNEAQ (reference sequence). The CDR3 is 15 residues long. The CDR3 region is CASSLAGHDPYEQYF. The CDR3 DNA sequence: TGTGCCAGCAGCTTAGCGGGTCACGACCCCTACGAGCAGTACTTC. The full variable domain, in which reference TRBV7-9 and TRBJ2-7 provide the parts outside the CDR3, is DTGVSQNPRHKITKRGQNVTFRCDPISEHNRLYWYRQTLGQGPEFLTYFQNEAQLEKSRLLSDRFSAERPKGSFSTLEIQRTEQGDSAMYLCASSLAGHDPYEQYFGPGTRLTVT.

In the case of this clone: Other DNA variants within this sample encode the same CDR3. The chain has TRBV5-1 and TRBJ2-3, with TRBD2 identical over 9 bases. This CDR3 has 16 amino acids. Germline V CDR1 and CDR2: SGHRS, YFSETQ. V dropped 0 bases and J dropped 0; count of bases not matched to a gene: 2. The CDR3 loop is CASSLGLADSTDTQYF. The DNA for the CDR3 is TGCGCCAGCAGCTTGGGACTAGCGGACAGCACAGATACGCAGTATTTT.

J is TRBJ2-7 and V is TRBV28, with 8 bases fitting TRBD2. V lost 3 bases and J lost 3; bases outside the gene matches: 4. Germline CDR1 reads MDHEN; CDR2 reads SYDVKM. The CDR3 runs to 14 residues. The CDR3 nucleotides read TGTGCCAGCAGTTTCGGGGGGGCTTACTACGAGCAGTACTTC. The encoded protein is CASSFGGAYYEQYF.

The CDR3 is CASSLGTSSPETQYF. The DNA of the CDR3 is TGTGCCAGCAGCCTCGGGACTAGCTCGCCGGAGACCCAGTACTTC. The chain couples TRBV11-2 to TRBJ2-5; TRBD2 aligns across 9 bases. The ends lost 5 bases at V and 5 bases at J; junction bases unmatched: 9. The CDR3 has 15 amino acids. Germline assignment: CDR1 SGHAT and CDR2 FQNNGV.

The V call is TRBV10-3, the J call TRBJ2-1; 8 bases are shared with TRBD1. Per germline, CDR1 ENHRY and CDR2 SYGVKD. There are 16 residues in the CDR3. Losses at the gene ends were 2 bases for V and 3 bases for J; bases not matched to a gene: 6. CDR3 amino acids: CAISEDLTGDYNEQFF. CDR3 bases: TGTGCCATCAGTGAGGACTTGACAGGGGACTACAATGAGCAGTTCTTC.

The table lists this clone with a count of one. V gene TRBV4-3 combines with J gene TRBJ2-3; 12 nucleotides match TRBD2. Germline loops: CDR1 LGHNA, CDR2 YSLEER. CDR3 length: 18 amino acids. V was clipped by 5 bases and J by 2 bases; unmatched bases: 11. CDR3 nucleotide sequence: TGCGCCAGCAGCTTACTTCACGGACTAGCGGGAAACACAGATACGCAGTATTTT. Amino acids: CASSLLHGLAGNTDTQYF.

The gene calls are TRBV18 and TRBJ2-5; 9 positions agree with TRBD2. V lost 4 bases to trimming and J lost 1 base; unmatched junction nucleotides: 1. CDR1 KGHSH and CDR2 LQKENI come from the germline V gene. The CDR3 length is 14 residues. The CDR3 bases are TGTGCCAGCTCACAGCGGGGGGTCCAAGAGACCCAGTACTTC. This codes for CASSQRGVQETQYF.